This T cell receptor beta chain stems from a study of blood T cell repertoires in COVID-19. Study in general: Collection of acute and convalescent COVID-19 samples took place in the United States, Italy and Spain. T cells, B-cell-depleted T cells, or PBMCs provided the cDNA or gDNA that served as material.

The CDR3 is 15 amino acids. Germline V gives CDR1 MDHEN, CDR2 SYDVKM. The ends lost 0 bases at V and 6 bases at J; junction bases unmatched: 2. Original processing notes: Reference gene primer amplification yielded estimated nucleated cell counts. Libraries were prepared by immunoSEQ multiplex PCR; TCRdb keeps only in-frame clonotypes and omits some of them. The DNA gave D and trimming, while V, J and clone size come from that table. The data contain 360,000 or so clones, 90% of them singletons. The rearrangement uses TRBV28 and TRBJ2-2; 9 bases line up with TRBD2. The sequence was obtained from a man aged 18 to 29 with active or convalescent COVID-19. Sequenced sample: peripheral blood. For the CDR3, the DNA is TGTGCCAGCAGTTTATGGACTAGCGGAGCCGGGGAGCTGTTTTTT. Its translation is CASSLWTSGAGELFF.